This T cell receptor beta chain was captured by sequencing in a study of CXCR3-negative and CXCR3-positive naive CD8 T cells (dated by TCRdb to about 2019). Broadly, across the study: Some 130 million TRB reads were obtained in total, roughly 1.5 +/- 0.3 million reads per library. Data from about ten donors, pooled across two independent experiments, went into the diversity and physicochemical repertoire analyses. For the TRBV-TRBJ cluster analysis, the naive subsets came from a handful of donors, while the memory cells came from 3 donors. The research as a whole found: Because surface CD5, which is linked to self-reactivity in mice, was comparable between the naive subsets, TCR interaction strength was also inferred from the physicochemical properties of TRB CDR3s. CXCR3 expression partially decreased after cryopreservation, so most assays used freshly isolated PBMCs. TRBV-TRBJ usage was similar between naive CXCR3-negative and CXCR3-positive cells from the same donor, while memory cells showed distinct patterns. Both naive subsets had comparably high repertoire diversity, while memory CD8+ T cells had much lower repertoire diversity. Compared with CXCR3-negative naive cells, CXCR3-positive naive cells had TRB CDR3s with higher hydrophobicity (lower Kidera factor 4), lower energy, and higher strength and volume indices.

Sequenced on a NextSeq 550. The Human TCR Profiling Kit (MiLaboratory) was used to prepare UMI-labeled 5' RACE TRB cDNA libraries. The full amount of extracted RNA was used for cDNA synthesis, and the full amount of resulting cDNA was used for PCR amplification. Libraries were prepared in parallel using an identical number of PCR cycles. In the original analysis: MIGEC and MiXCR extracted about 48,000 +/- 9,800 unique UMI-labeled TRB cDNA molecules per library, requiring at least two reads per UMI. An average of about 40,000 +/- 10,000 functional in-frame TRB CDR3 nucleotide clonotypes without stop codons was found per library. Diversity metrics, including normalized Shannon-Wiener and Chao1, were computed in VDJtools after downsampling to 5000 UMI-labeled TRB molecules per sample. VDJtools was used to calculate clonotype-size-weighted physicochemical properties of the central five CDR3 residues, namely interaction energy, strength, volume and Kidera factor 4. Following TCRdb reprocessing, every CDR3 protein sequence forms one entry, and DNA is not provided. Here the V and J calls rest on TCRdb's processing, not on the authors' analysis. This sample's table lists some 130,000 distinct CDR3 sequences. 0.41% of the sample rests with the top ten.

Of note for this clonotype: Its cognate antigen has yet to be identified.

Taken from the germline V gene, the CDR1 and CDR2 loops are MDHEN and SYDVKM. Including cysteine and phenylalanine, the CDR3 has 14 amino acids. No DNA appears here. Each CD8+ T cell subset was flow-sorted in triplicate, and 250,000 to 300,000 cells per subset were placed directly into RLT lysis buffer. To exclude memory contaminants, naive CD8+ T cells were stringently defined as CD45RO-CCR7+CD27+CD95-. Peripheral blood mononuclear cells were isolated from buffy coats using standard density gradient centrifugation. A FACSAria III was used to flow-sort naive CD8+ T cells into CXCR3-negative and CXCR3-positive populations. An RNeasy Mini Kit was used to extract total RNA from the sorted cells.

Specimen: naive CXCR3+ CD8+ T cells from blood. What this sample's cell subset or site label stands for: CD45RO-CCR7+CD27+CD95- naive CD8+ T cells expressing CXCR3 (TNR3+). This sequence originates from a human donor in good health. Some clones in this sample may be carry-over from other donors' samples. Recombination linked TRBV28 to TRBJ2-7; as DNA is missing, the TRBD2 call by TCRdb cannot be tested. CDR3 reads: CASSLRSGAYEQYF.